This T cell receptor beta chain was obtained from a study of T-cell memory formation after mild COVID-19. Study details: TCR clusters showed largely donor specificity.

To note about this clonotype: No antigen is known for it.

The CDR3 covers 17 residues. Germline trimming cut 0 bases from V and 5 bases from J; bases unmatched to any gene: 12. Germline V gene data show CDR1 as LGHNA and CDR2 as YNFKEQ. Via MiXCR, TCRdb re-called the 5' RACE reads, giving one row per CDR3 protein. The sample carries more than 150,000 distinct CDR3 sequences, under 14% recorded once. Study observations and caveats: Mainly in CM and EM were contracting CD4+ clones; CD8+ were in EMRA.

Specimen: PBMCs or a T cell subset sorted from them (not recorded which). The chain links TRBV4-2 to TRBJ1-2, with 7 bases that match TRBD1. This clonotype was obtained from a man aged 18 to 35 who had mild COVID-19 (a few samples of this study predate the infection). Cell type and time point are not known. The CDR3: CASSQEFKGAHVYGYTF. The CDR3 nucleotides are TGTGCCAGCAGCCAAGAATTTAAGGGGGCGCATGTGTATGGCTACACCTTC.